A single sample is the source of the 11 T cell receptor beta chains below, sequenced in a study of shared clonotypes between healthy human individuals. Libraries were prepared by immunoSEQ multiplex PCR; TCRdb keeps only in-frame clonotypes and omits some of them. In the table there are approximately 2.1 million clones, 93% of which are singletons. Sequenced input: naive CD4+ T cells from PBMCs. Subset specified: CD45RA+ positively selected. The receptors were sampled from a man aged 18 to 30 in good health. Some clones in this sample may be carry-over from other donors' samples.

The CDR3 nucleotides are TGTGCCAGCAGCTTACTCCTAGCCTTGAATGAGCAGTTCTTC. Translating it yields CASSLLLALNEQFF. The V call is TRBV7-6, the J call TRBJ2-1; a weak D match, TRBD2 (5 bases). V was shortened by 2 bases and J by 7 bases, with 12 bases between the two germline ends. The CDR3 spans 14 residues. The germline gives CDR1 SGHVS, CDR2 FNYEAQ.

The chain employs TRBV4-3 and TRBJ2-7, with D unresolved. Germline V CDR1 and CDR2: LGHNA, YSLEER. This CDR3 is built from 15 residues. The V end lost 0 bases, the J end lost 1 base, and 10 bases lay between the germline ends. The CDR3: CASSQDLPSSYEQYF. In DNA, the CDR3 is TGCGCCAGCAGCCAAGATCTCCCAAGTTCCTACGAGCAGTACTTC.

The chain recombines TRBV5-1 with TRBJ1-2, with D unclear. This CDR3 has 13 amino acids. V dropped 2 bases and J dropped 4 bases, with 9 bases sitting between them. CDR1 SGHRS and CDR2 YFSETQ come from the germline V gene. CDR3 coding DNA: TGCGCCAGCAGCTTTAACAGCATCTATGGCTACACCTTC. As protein: CASSFNSIYGYTF. Variable domain in full (rest from reference TRBV5-1 and TRBJ1-2): KAGVTQTPRYLIKTRGQQVTLSCSPISGHRSVSWYQQTPGQGLQFLFEYFSETQRNKGNFPGRFSGRQFSNSRSEMNVSTLELGDSALYLCASSFNSIYGYTFGSGTRLTVV.

V gene TRBV6-5 combines with J gene TRBJ2-2; D is uncertain. V dropped 0 bases and J dropped 3 bases, with 5 bases sitting between them. There are 14 residues in the CDR3. Germline assignment: CDR1 MNHEY and CDR2 SVGAGI. The CDR3 bases are TGTGCCAGCAGTTACTCTCGGGACACCGGGGAGCTGTTTTTT. Its translation is CASSYSRDTGELFF.

This sequence joins TRBV15 and TRBJ2-3, with TRBD2 matching 11 bases. This CDR3 is 16 amino acids long. Germline V gives CDR1 LNHNV, CDR2 YYDKDF (reference sequence). Trimming cost V 7 bases and J 3 bases; bases outside gene matches: 9. CDR3 DNA: TGTGCCACCACTAGCGGGGGGCGGTGGGTAACAGATACGCAGTATTTT. Translating it yields CATTSGGRWVTDTQYF.

The sample holds one count of this clone. The chain couples TRBV7-6 to TRBJ2-3; no clear D gene. Germline CDR1 is SGHVS and CDR2 is FNYEAQ. Trimming shortened V by 4 bases and J by 2 bases, and 4 bases separated the two germline ends. This CDR3 contains 12 residues. The CDR3 DNA reads TGTGCCAGCAGCTCCTACACAGATACGCAGTATTTT. Its protein is CASSSYTDTQYF.

This clone was recorded once. The rearrangement uses TRBV6-1 and TRBJ1-1, with 7 nucleotides matching TRBD1. Trimming cost V 6 bases and J 0 bases; bases outside gene matches: 4. Looked up from germline, CDR1 is MNHNS and CDR2 is SASEGT. This CDR3 contains 14 residues. The CDR3 loop is CASRQDRVNTEAFF. The CDR3 nucleotides are TGTGCCAGCAGACAAGACAGGGTGAACACTGAAGCTTTCTTT.

The rearrangement uses TRBV27 and TRBJ2-2, with 14 bases lining up with TRBD2. The ends lost 5 bases at V and 6 bases at J; junction bases unmatched: 14. Germline V CDR1 and CDR2: MNHEY, SMNVEV (reference sequence). The CDR3 runs 19 residues. The DNA for the CDR3 is TGTGCCAGCAGTCTCCGGGGACTAGCGGGAGTATTAGGGCCCGGGGAGCTGTTTTTT. This sequence encodes CASSLRGLAGVLGPGELFF.

Of note for this clone: This same CDR3 is encoded by further DNA sequences in the sample. The chain recombines TRBV30 with TRBJ1-5; tentatively, D is TRBD1 (6 bases). The V end lost 1 base, the J end lost 5 bases, and 9 bases lay between the germline ends. This CDR3 region has 13 residues. The germline CDR1 and CDR2 sequences are GTSNPN and SVGIG (reference sequence). CDR3 residues: CAWSGQEDQPQHF. The CDR3 bases are TGTGCCTGGAGTGGACAGGAGGATCAGCCCCAGCATTTT.

The chain links TRBV6-1 to TRBJ2-3; TRBD1 agrees at 9 bases. The V gene end was trimmed by 5 bases and the J gene end by 5 bases; junction bases not matched to a gene: 5. The CDR3 has 14 residues. Germline CDR1 and CDR2: MNHNS and SASEGT. The CDR3 is CASSPGTGRDTQYF. Written as DNA, the CDR3 is TGTGCCAGCAGTCCTGGGACAGGGCGAGATACGCAGTATTTT.

The rearrangement uses TRBV6-5 and TRBJ2-5, with a possible D match to TRBD2 (5 bases). Trimming removed 6 bases at V and 7 bases at J, with 12 bases between. The CDR3 totals 12 residues. Looked up from germline, CDR1 is MNHEY and CDR2 is SVGAGI. Here the CDR3 reads CASSPGGPTQYF. DNA of the CDR3: TGTGCCAGCAGCCCGGGCGGGCCGACCCAGTACTTC.